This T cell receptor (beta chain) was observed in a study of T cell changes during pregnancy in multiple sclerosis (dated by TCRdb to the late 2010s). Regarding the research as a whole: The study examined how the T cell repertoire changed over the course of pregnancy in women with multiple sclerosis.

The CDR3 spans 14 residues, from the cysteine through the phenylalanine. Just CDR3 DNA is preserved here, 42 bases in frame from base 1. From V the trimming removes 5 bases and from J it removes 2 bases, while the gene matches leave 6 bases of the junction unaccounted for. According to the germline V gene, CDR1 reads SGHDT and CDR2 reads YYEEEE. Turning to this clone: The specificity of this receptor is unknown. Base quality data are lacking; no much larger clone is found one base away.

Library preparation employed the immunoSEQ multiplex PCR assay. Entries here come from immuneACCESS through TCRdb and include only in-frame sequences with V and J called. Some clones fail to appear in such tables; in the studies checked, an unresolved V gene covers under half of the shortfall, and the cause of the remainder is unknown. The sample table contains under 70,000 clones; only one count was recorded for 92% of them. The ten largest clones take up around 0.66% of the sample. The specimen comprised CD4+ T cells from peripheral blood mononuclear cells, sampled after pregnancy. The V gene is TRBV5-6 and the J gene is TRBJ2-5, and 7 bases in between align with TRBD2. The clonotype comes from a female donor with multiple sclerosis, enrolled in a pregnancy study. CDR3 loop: CASSWGGTQETQYF. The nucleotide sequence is TGTGCCAGCAGTTGGGGGGGTACTCAAGAGACCCAGTACTTC.